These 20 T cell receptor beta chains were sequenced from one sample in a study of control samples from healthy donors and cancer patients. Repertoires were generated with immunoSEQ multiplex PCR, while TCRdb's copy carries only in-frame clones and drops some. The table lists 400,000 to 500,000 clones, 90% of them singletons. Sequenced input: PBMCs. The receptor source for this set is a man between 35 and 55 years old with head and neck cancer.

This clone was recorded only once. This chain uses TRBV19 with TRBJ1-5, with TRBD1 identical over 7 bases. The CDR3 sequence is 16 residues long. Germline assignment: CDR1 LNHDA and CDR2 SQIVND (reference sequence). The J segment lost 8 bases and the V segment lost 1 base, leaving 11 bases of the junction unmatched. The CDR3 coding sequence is TGTGCCAGTAGTATAGTCCAAACAGGGGCAACAAAGCCCCAGCATTTT. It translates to CASSIVQTGATKPQHF.

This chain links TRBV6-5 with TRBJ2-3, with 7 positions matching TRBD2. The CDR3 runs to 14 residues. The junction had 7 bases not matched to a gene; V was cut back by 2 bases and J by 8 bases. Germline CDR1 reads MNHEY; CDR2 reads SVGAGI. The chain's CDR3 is CASSYRGRGVTQYF. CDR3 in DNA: TGTGCCAGCAGTTACAGGGGCCGGGGGGTTACGCAGTATTTT.

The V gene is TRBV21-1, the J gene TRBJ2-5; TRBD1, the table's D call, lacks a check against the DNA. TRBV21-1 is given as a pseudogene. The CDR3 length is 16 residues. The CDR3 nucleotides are TGTGCCAGCAGCAAAGACCGTGGACAGGGGGGAGAGACCCAGTACTTC. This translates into CASSKDRGQGGETQYF.

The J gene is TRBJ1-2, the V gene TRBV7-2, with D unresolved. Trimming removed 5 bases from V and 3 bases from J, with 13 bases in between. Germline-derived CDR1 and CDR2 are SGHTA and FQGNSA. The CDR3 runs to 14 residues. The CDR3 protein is CASSPEPPYYGYTF. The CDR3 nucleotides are TGTGCCAGCAGCCCCGAACCGCCATACTATGGCTACACCTTC.

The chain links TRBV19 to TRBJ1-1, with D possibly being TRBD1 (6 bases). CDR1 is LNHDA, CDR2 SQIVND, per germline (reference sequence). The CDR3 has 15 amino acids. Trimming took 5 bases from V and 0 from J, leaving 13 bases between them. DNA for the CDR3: TGTGCCAGTAGTGGCGGGAGGGGGATGAACACTGAAGCTTTCTTT. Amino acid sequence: CASSGGRGMNTEAFF.

CDR3 sequence: CATWDRVQETQYF. CDR3 coding DNA: TGTGCGACCTGGGACAGAGTTCAAGAGACCCAGTACTTC. The genes are TRBV15 and TRBJ2-5; 7 bases fit TRBD1. The CDR3 has 13 residues. Germline V gene lookup returns CDR1 LNHNV and CDR2 YYDKDF (reference sequence). The complete variable domain, with remaining parts taken from reference TRBV15 and TRBJ2-5, reads DAMVIQNPRYQVTQFGKPVTLSCSQTLNHNVMYWYQQKSSQAPKLLFHYYDKDFNNEADTPDNFQSRRPNTSFCFLDIRSPGLGDTAMYLCATWDRVQETQYFGPGTRLLVL.

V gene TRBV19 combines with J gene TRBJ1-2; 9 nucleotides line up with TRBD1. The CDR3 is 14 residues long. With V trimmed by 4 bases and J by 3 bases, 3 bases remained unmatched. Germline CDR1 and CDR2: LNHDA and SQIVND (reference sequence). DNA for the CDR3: TGTGCCAGTAGTACACAGGGGGCTTACTATGGCTACACCTTC. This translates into CASSTQGAYYGYTF.

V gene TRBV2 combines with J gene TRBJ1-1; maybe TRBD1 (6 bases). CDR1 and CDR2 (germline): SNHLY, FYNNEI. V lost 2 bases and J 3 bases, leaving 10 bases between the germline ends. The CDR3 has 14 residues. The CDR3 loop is CASSEPGQHTEAFF. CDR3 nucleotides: TGTGCCAGCAGTGAACCTGGACAGCACACTGAAGCTTTCTTT. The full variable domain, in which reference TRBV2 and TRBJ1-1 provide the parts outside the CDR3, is EPEVTQTPSHQVTQMGQEVILRCVPISNHLYFYWYRQILGQKVEFLVSFYNNEISEKSEIFDDQFSVERPDGSNFTLKIRSTKLEDSAMYFCASSEPGQHTEAFFGQGTRLTVV.

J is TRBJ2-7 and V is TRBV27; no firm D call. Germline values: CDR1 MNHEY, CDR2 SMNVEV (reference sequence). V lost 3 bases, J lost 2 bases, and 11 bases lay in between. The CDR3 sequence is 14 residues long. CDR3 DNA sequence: TGTGCCAGCAGTTTTAGGCTACGCCCCTACGAGCAGTACTTC. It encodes CASSFRLRPYEQYF.

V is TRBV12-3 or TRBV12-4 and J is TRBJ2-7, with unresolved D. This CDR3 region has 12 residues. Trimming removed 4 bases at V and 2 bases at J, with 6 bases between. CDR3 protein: CASSSFPYEQYF. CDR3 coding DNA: TGTGCCAGCAGTTCATTTCCCTACGAGCAGTACTTC.

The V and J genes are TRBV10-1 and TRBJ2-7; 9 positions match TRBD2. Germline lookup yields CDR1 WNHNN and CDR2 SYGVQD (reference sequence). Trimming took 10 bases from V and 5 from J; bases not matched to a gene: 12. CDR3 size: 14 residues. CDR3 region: CATARGLASDEQYF. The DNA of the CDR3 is TGCGCCACCGCTCGAGGACTAGCGTCGGACGAGCAGTACTTC.

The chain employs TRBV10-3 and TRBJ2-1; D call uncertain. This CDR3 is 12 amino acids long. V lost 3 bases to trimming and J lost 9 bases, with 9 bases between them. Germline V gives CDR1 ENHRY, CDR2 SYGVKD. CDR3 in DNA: TGTGCCATCAGTGACTCCTGGGGTGAGCAGTTCTTC. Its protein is CAISDSWGEQFF.

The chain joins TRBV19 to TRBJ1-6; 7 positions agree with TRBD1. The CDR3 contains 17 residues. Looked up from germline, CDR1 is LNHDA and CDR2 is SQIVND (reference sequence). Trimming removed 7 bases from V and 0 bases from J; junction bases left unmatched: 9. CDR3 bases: TGTGCCAGTACGGGAGGGGGCTTTAGCTCCTATAATTCACCCCTCCACTTT. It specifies CASTGGGFSSYNSPLHF.

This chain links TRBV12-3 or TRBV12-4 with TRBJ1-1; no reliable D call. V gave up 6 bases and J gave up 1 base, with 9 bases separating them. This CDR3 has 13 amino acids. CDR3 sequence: CASSPGRNTEAFF. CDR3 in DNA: TGTGCCAGCAGCCCCGGCCGGAACACTGAAGCTTTCTTT.

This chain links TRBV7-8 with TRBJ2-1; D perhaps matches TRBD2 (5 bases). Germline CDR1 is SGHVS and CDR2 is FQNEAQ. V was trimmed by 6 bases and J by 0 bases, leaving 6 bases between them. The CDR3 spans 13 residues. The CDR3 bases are TGTGCCAGCAGAGGGAGCTCCTACAATGAGCAGTTCTTC. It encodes CASRGSSYNEQFF. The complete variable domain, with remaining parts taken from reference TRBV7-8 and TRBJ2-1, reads GAGVSQSPRYKVAKRGQDVALRCDPISGHVSLFWYQQALGQGPEFLTYFQNEAQLDKSGLPSDRFFAERPEGSVSTLKIQRTQQEDSAVYLCASRGSSYNEQFFGPGTRLTVL.

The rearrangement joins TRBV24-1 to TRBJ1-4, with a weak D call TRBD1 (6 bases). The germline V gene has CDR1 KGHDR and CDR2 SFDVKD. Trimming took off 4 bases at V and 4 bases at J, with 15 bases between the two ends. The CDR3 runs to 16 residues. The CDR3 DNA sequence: TGTGCCACCAGTGACCCCGCAGGGGACAATAATGAAAAACTGTTTTTT. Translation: CATSDPAGDNNEKLFF.

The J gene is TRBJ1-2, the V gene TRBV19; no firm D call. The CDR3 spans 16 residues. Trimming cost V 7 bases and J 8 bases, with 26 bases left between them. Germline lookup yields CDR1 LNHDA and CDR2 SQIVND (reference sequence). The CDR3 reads CASIRPKMVRGRGYTF. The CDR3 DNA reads TGTGCCAGTATCCGGCCCAAAATGGTGAGAGGTAGGGGCTACACCTTC.

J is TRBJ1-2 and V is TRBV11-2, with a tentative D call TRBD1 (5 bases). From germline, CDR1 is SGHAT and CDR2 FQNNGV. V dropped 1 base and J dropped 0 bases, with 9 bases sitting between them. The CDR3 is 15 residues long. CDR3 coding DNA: TGTGCCAGCAGCTTAGTCGGGGGAGCTAACTATGGCTACACCTTC. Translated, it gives CASSLVGGANYGYTF.

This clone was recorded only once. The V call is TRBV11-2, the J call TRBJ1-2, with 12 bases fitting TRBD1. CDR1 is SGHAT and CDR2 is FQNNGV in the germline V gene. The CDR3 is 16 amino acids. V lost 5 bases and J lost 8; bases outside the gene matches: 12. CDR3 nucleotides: TGTGCCAGCAGCCAACTACTGGGACAGGGGGCCTGGGGCTACACCTTC. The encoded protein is CASSQLLGQGAWGYTF. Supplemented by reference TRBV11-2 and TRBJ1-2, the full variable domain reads EAGVAQSPRYKIIEKRQSVAFWCNPISGHATLYWYQQILGQGPKLLIQFQNNGVVDDSQLPKDRFSAERLKGVDSTLKIQPAKLEDSAVYLCASSQLLGQGAWGYTFGSGTRLTVV.

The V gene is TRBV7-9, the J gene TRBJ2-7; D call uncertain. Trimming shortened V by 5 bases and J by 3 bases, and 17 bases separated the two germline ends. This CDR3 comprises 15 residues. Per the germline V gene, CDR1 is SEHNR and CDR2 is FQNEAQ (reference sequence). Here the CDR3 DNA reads TGTGCCAGCAGCGAAAAGCCGCTGGGAAGCTACGAGCAGTACTTC. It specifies CASSEKPLGSYEQYF.